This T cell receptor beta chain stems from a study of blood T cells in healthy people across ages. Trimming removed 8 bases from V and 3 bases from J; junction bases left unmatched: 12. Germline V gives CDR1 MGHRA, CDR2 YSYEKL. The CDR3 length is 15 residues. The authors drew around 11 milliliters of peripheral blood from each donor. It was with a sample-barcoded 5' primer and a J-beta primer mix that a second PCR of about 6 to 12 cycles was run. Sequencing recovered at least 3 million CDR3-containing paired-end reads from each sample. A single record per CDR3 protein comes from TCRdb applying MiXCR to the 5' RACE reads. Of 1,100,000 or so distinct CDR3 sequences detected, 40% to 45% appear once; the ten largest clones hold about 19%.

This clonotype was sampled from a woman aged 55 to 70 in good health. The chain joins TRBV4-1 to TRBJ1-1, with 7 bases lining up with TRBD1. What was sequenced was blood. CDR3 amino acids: CASAQGIRVDTEAFF. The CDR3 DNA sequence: TGCGCCAGCGCACAGGGGATTAGGGTCGACACTGAAGCTTTCTTT.